The clone carrying this T cell receptor (beta chain) has a handful of counts. Looked up from germline, CDR1 is DFQATT and CDR2 is SNEGSKA (reference sequence). CDR3 size: 13 residues. Unmatched junction bases numbered 12, after V lost 6 bases and J lost 8 bases. Primers used in a second PCR of about 7 to 12 cycles were a sample-barcoded 5' primer and a J-beta primer mix. Each CDR3 protein gets one entry after TCRdb re-called the 5' RACE reads with MiXCR. The top ten hold 9.4% of the sample, which has over 700,000 distinct CDR3 sequences, more than 20% seen once. The data derive from a study of blood T cells in healthy people across ages. These data also formed part of another study, on T cells of mothers and their children.

The sequence derives from a boy younger than 18 in good health. What was sequenced was blood. The V call is TRBV20-1, the J call TRBJ1-2, with 7 positions matching TRBD1. CDR3 bases: TGCAGTGCCAAAATCGGGCGGGACAGCGGCTACACCTTC. Translated, it gives CSAKIGRDSGYTF.